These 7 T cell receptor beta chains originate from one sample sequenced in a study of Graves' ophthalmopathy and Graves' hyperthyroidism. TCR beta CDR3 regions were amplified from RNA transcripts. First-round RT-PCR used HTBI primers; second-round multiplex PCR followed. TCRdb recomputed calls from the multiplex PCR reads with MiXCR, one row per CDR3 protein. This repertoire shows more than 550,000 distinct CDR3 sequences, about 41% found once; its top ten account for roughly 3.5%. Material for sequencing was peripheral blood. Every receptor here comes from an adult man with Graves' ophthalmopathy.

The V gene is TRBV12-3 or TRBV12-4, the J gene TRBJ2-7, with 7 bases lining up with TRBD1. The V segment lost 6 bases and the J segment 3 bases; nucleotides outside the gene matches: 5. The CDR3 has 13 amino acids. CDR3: CASRLGQDYEQYV. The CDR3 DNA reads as TGTGCCAGCAGACTAGGACAGGACTACGAGCAGTACGTC.

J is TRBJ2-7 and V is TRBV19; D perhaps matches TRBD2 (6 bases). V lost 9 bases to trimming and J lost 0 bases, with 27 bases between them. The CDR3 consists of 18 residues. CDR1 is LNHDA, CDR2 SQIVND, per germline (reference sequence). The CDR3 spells CASSQGGNYLRTSYEQYF. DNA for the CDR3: TGTGCCAGCAGCCAGGGCGGGAACTACTTAAGGACCTCCTACGAGCAGTACTTC.

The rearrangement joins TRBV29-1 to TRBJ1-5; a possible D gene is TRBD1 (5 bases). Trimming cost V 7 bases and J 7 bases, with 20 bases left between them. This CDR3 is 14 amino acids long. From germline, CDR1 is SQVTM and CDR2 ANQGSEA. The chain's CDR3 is CSAQASGVGQPQHF. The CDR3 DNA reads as TGCAGCGCCCAGGCATCGGGGGTCGGGCAGCCCCAGCATTTT.

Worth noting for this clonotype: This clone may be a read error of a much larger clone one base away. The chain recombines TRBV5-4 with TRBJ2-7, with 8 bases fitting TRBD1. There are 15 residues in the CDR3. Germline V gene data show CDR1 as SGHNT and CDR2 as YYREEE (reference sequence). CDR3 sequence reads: CASSEGQASSYEHYF. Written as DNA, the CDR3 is TGTGCCAGCAGCGAGGGACAGGCAAGCTCCTACGAGCACTACTTC.

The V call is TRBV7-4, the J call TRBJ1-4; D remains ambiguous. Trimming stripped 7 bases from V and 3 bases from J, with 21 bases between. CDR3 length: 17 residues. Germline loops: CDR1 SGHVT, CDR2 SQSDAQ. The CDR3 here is CASNPNQDGRANEKLFF. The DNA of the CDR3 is TGTGCCAGCAACCCGAACCAGGACGGGCGAGCTAATGAAAAACTGTTTTTT.

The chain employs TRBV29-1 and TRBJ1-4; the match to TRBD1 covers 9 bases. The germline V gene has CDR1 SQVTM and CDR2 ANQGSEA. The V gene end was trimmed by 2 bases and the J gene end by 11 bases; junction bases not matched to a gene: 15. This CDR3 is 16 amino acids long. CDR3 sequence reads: CSVELRDRDSSGKLFF. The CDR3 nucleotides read TGCAGCGTTGAATTGCGGGACAGGGATAGCTCTGGGAAACTGTTTTTT.

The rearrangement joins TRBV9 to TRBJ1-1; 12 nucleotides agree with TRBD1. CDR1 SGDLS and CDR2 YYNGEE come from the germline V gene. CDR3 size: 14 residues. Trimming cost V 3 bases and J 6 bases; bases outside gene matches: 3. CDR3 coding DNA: TGTGCCAGCAGCGCCGGGACAGGGGGCCCTGAAGCTTTCTTT. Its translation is CASSAGTGGPEAFF.